One T cell receptor beta chain is described in this entry. These data originate in a study of blood T cell repertoires in COVID-19. For the study at large: The United States, Italy and Spain were the sources of the acute and convalescent COVID-19 samples. The analysed material was cDNA or gDNA that came from T cells, B-cell-depleted T cells, or PBMCs.

In the authors' methods: Amplification of reference gene primers provided the estimated nucleated cell counts. Profiling relied on immunoSEQ multiplex PCR, and the TCRdb table lists in-frame clones only, not all of them. From that table come the V and J calls and clone size; the DNA was used to work out D and trimming. The data contain around 200,000 clones, 85% to 90% of them singletons. Germline CDR1 reads SQVTM; CDR2 reads ANQGSEA. This CDR3 spans 13 amino acids. Trimming took 6 bases from V and 6 from J, leaving 15 bases between them. The sequence derives from a young man with active or convalescent COVID-19. The genes are TRBV29-1 and TRBJ2-4, with a tentative D call TRBD1 (5 bases). The source material was peripheral blood. The DNA of the CDR3 is TGCAGCGTCATTGCGACTGGGGCAAACATTCAGTACTTC. Amino acids: CSVIATGANIQYF.